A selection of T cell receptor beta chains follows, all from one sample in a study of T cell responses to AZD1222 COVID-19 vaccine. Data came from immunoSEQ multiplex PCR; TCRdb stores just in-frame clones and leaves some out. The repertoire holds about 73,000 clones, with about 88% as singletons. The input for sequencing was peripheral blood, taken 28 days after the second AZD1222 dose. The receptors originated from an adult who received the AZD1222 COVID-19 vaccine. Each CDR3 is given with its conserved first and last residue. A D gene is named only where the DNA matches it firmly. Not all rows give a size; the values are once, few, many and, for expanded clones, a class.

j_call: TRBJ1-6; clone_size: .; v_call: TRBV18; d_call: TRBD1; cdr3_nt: TGTGCCAGCTCCCCGGTGGGACAGGGAGTTGATTCACCCCTCCACTTT; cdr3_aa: CASSPVGQGVDSPLHF
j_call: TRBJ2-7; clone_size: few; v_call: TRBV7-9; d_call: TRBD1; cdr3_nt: TGTGCCAGCGTCCCGGGACAGGGAGTCGAGCAGTACTTC; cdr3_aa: CASVPGQGVEQYF
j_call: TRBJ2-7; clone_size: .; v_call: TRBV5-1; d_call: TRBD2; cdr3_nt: TGCGCCAGCAGCACTAGCGGGGGAACCTACGAGCAGTACTTC; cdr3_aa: CASSTSGGTYEQYF
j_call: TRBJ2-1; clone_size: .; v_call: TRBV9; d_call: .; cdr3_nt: TGTGCCAGCAGCGTAGGGCTAGCTACCCTTTCGGCCCTTTTCGACAATGAGCAGTTCTTC; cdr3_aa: CASSVGLATLSALFDNEQFF
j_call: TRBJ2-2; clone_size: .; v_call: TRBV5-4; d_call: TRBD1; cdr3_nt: TGTGCCAGCAGCTTAGATCTAGGACAGGTTCACACCGGGGAGCTGTTTTTT; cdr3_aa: CASSLDLGQVHTGELFF
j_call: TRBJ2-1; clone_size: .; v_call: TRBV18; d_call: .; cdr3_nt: TGTGCCAGCTCAACTACCGGGACTGGCAATGAGCAGTTCTTC; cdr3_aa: CASSTTGTGNEQFF
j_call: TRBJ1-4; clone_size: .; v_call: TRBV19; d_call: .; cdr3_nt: TGTGCCAGTAGTATAGCAGGTCGCACTAATGAAAAACTGTTTTTT; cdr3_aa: CASSIAGRTNEKLFF
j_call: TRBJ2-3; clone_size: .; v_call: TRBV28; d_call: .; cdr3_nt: TGTGCCAGCAGTTTGGGGTGGGGTCAAGATACGCAGTATTTT; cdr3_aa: CASSLGWGQDTQYF
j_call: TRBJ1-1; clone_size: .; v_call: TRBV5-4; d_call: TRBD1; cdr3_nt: TGTGCCAGCAGCTTGGTGACCGACAGGGCCCGCGAAGCTTTCTTT; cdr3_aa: CASSLVTDRAREAFF
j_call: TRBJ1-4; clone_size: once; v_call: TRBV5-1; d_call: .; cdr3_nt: TGCGCCAGCAGCCCTGGGGTCCTGACGACTAATGAAAAACTGTTTTTT; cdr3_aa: CASSPGVLTTNEKLFF
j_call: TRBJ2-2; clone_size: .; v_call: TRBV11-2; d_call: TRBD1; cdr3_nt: TGTGCCAGCACTCACTGGTCCGGGACAGGGGGCACCGGGGAGCTGTTTTTT; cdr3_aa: CASTHWSGTGGTGELFF
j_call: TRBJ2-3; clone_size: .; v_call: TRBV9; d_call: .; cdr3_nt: TGTGCCAGCAGCGTAATGAGGGAGCGCACAGATACGCAGTATTTT; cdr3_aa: CASSVMRERTDTQYF
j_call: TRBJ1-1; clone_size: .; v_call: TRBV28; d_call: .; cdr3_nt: TGTGCCAGCACCCCGACTCCAGGAGGGTTCACTGAAGCTTTCTTT; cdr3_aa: CASTPTPGGFTEAFF
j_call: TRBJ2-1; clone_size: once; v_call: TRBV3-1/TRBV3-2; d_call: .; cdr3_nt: TGTGCCAGCAGCCAAGATCTCATAAGGGCCGGGGATGAGCAGTTCTTC; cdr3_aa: CASSQDLIRAGDEQFF
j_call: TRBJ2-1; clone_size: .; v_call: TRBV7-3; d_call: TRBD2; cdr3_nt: TGTGCCAGCAGCAAAGGACTAGCGGGCCTAAATGAGCAGTTCTTC; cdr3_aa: CASSKGLAGLNEQFF
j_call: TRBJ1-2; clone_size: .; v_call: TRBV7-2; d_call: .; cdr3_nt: TGTGCCAGCAGCGGCGGACAAGTCTATGGCTACACCTTC; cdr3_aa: CASSGGQVYGYTF
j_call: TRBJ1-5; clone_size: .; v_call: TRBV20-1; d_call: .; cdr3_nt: TGCAGTGCTAGAGAGGATCAGCCCCAGCATTTT; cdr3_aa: CSAREDQPQHF
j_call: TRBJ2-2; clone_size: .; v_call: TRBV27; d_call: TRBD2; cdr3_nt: TGTGCCAGCAAGGCGGCTAGCGGAACCGGGGAGCTGTTTTTT; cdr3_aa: CASKAASGTGELFF